A single sample is the source of the 15 T cell receptor beta chains below, sequenced in a study of T cell responses to AZD1222 COVID-19 vaccine. The protocol was immunoSEQ multiplex PCR, while the TCRdb copy is restricted to in-frame clones and leaves out a portion. This table has more than 110,000 clones, over 85% appearing once. The material sequenced was peripheral blood, taken on day 0 of AZD1222 vaccination. These receptors all come from an adult in good health.

The CDR3 loop is CATWAGKGSVEKLFF. In DNA, the CDR3 is TGTGCCACCTGGGCTGGGAAAGGGTCCGTTGAAAAACTGTTTTTT. V is TRBV15 and J is TRBJ1-4, with unresolved D. This CDR3 comprises 15 residues. CDR1 LNHNV and CDR2 YYDKDF come from the germline V gene (reference sequence). Trimming took off 8 bases at V and 7 bases at J, with 20 bases between the two ends.

V and J are TRBV18 and TRBJ2-6; 10 nucleotides agree with TRBD2. Per germline, CDR1 KGHSH and CDR2 LQKENI. Germline trimming cut 3 bases from V and 1 base from J; bases unmatched to any gene: 6. This CDR3 is 18 amino acids long. The CDR3 protein is CASSPTGTSESGANVLTF. The CDR3 DNA follows: TGTGCCAGCTCACCTACTGGGACTAGCGAATCTGGGGCCAACGTCCTGACTTTC.

The chain employs TRBV3-1 (or the pseudogene TRBV3-2) and TRBJ1-2, with 7 bases matching TRBD1. Germline V CDR1 and CDR2: LGHDT, YNNKEL (reference sequence). The trim removed 4 bases at V and 2 bases at J, leaving 7 bases unmatched. There are 15 residues in the CDR3. Here the CDR3 reads CASSPRTGWNYGYTF. In nucleotides, the CDR3 is TGTGCCAGCAGCCCCCGGACAGGCTGGAACTATGGCTACACCTTC.

Only a few counts were recorded for this clone. The identical CDR3 is also encoded by other nucleotide sequences in the sample. The rearrangement links TRBV5-4 to TRBJ2-3; a weak D match, TRBD1 (6 bases). Germline V gene data show CDR1 as SGHNT and CDR2 as YYREEE (reference sequence). The CDR3 sequence is 15 residues long. V shed 0 bases and J shed 1 base, with 9 bases lying between them. This chain's CDR3 is CASSLVSGGTDTQYF. Here the CDR3 DNA reads TGTGCCAGCAGCTTGGTGTCAGGGGGCACAGATACGCAGTATTTT.

The chain is built from TRBV6-5 and TRBJ1-6; D is possibly TRBD1 (5 bases). V shed 5 bases and J shed 10 bases, with 15 bases lying between them. CDR1 MNHEY and CDR2 SVGAGI come from the germline V gene. The CDR3 covers 14 residues. The CDR3 sequence is CASSPDRLSSPLHF. The DNA of the CDR3 is TGTGCCAGCAGTCCTGACAGATTATCATCACCCCTCCACTTT.

This clone was counted once. The rearrangement links TRBV4-2 to TRBJ2-7, with D perhaps TRBD1 or TRBD2 (6 bases each). V was clipped by 1 base and J by 2 bases, with 15 bases between them. Germline V lookup: CDR1 LGHNA, CDR2 YNFKEQ. CDR3 length: 16 residues. The CDR3 loop is CASSQVSGGRTYEQYF. The DNA for the CDR3 is TGTGCCAGCAGCCAAGTTTCCGGGGGCAGGACCTACGAGCAGTACTTC.

This rearrangement joins TRBV18 to TRBJ2-7, with D possibly TRBD2 on 6 matching bases. Germline V gene sequence: CDR1 KGHSH, CDR2 LQKENI. This CDR3 is built from 14 residues. Trimming removed 2 bases from V and 7 bases from J, with 15 bases in between. The CDR3, as DNA: TGTGCCAGCTCACCAGACTACCCAGGAGGGGAGCAGTACTTC. It encodes CASSPDYPGGEQYF.

The chain links TRBV29-1 to TRBJ2-7; 16 bases line up with TRBD2. Germline V gene lookup returns CDR1 SQVTM and CDR2 ANQGSEA. The CDR3 extends over 16 amino acids. After removal of 5 bases from V and 0 bases from J, the junction contained 4 bases not matched to a gene. The CDR3 protein is CSVTGTSGGGSYEQYF. The DNA for the CDR3 is TGCAGCGTTACTGGGACTAGCGGGGGGGGCTCCTACGAGCAGTACTTC.

The rearrangement uses TRBV7-9 and TRBJ1-1; 7 nucleotides agree with TRBD1. With 3 bases clipped from V and 2 bases from J, the junction kept 9 bases outside the gene matches. CDR3 length equals 16 residues. CDR1 and CDR2 (germline): SEHNR, FQNEAQ (reference sequence). This CDR3 is CASSFPRQGLNTEAFF. As DNA, the CDR3 is TGTGCCAGCAGCTTCCCTCGACAGGGCCTAAACACTGAAGCTTTCTTT.

The V gene is TRBV7-8, the J gene TRBJ2-1; possible D gene TRBD1, 6 bases. Germline lookup yields CDR1 SGHVS and CDR2 FQNEAQ. Trimming stripped 6 bases from V and 0 bases from J, with 18 bases between. This CDR3 has 17 amino acids. In DNA, the CDR3 is TGTGCCAGCAGTCTAGAAGTGGGGGCGAGCTCCTACAATGAGCAGTTCTTC. It translates to CASSLEVGASSYNEQFF.

The chain is built from TRBV29-1 and TRBJ2-5, with 9 bases fitting TRBD1. The germline gives CDR1 SQVTM, CDR2 ANQGSEA. The CDR3 totals 15 residues. Unmatched junction bases numbered 9, after V lost 6 bases and J lost 1 base. The CDR3 sequence: CSVMGQGLIQETQYF. In nucleotides, the CDR3 is TGCAGCGTGATGGGACAGGGCCTAATCCAAGAGACCCAGTACTTC.

The V call is TRBV20-1, the J call TRBJ1-1; a weak D match, TRBD1 (6 bases). Germline values: CDR1 DFQATT, CDR2 SNEGSKA (reference sequence). The germline V and J ends were trimmed by 6 bases and 8 bases, with 16 bases remaining between them. The CDR3 is 12 amino acids. The CDR3 coding sequence is TGCAGTGCCAGTACTGGACAGCCGGAAGCTTTCTTT. It encodes CSASTGQPEAFF.

The chain carries TRBV27 and TRBJ2-2, with D hard to call. The germline gives CDR1 MNHEY, CDR2 SMNVEV (reference sequence). The V end lost 4 bases, the J end lost 3 bases, and 12 bases lay between the germline ends. CDR3 length equals 15 residues. The CDR3 reads CASSSLAGYTGELFF. The CDR3 DNA reads as TGTGCCAGCAGTTCTCTGGCAGGTTACACCGGGGAGCTGTTTTTT.

CDR3 sequence: CAWTRFDEQYF. CDR3 nucleotide sequence: TGTGCCTGGACCCGATTCGACGAGCAGTACTTC. The chain is built from TRBV30 and TRBJ2-7; D gene ambiguous. Germline V gene data show CDR1 as GTSNPN and CDR2 as SVGIG (reference sequence). This CDR3 is built from 11 residues. Trimming cost V 4 bases and J 5 bases, with 9 bases left between them.

The rearrangement links TRBV6-5 to TRBJ1-1; no reliable D call. V lost 2 bases and J lost 1, with 8 bases in between. Germline CDR1 MNHEY, CDR2 SVGAGI. The CDR3 loop spans 14 amino acids. The CDR3 nucleotides are TGTGCCAGCAGTTACACATCCCGGAACACTGAAGCTTTCTTT. It specifies CASSYTSRNTEAFF.